The clone carrying this T cell receptor beta chain occurred many times. Antigen specificity is unknown. This record comes from a study of response to subunit inactivated influenza vaccine. Study-level results: There was a suggestion from the authors that each seasonal influenza vaccination recruits few new T cells.

TCRdb independently ran MiXCR on the RT-PCR reads; one entry per CDR3 protein. The repertoire consists of 560,000 or so distinct CDR3 sequences, with 7.5% to 8.5% occurring once and the leading ten covering over 10%. The material was PBMCs from blood, obtained roughly 24 months after vaccination. The TCR was taken from a man between 50 and 75 years old who received an inactivated influenza vaccine.

In DNA form, the CDR3 reads TGTGCCAGCAGCTTACACGTCAGGGCAGATACGCAGTATTTT. It specifies CASSLHVRADTQYF. The chain is built from TRBV7-9 and TRBJ2-3; tentatively, D is TRBD1 (5 bases). This CDR3 is 14 amino acids long. Germline assignment: CDR1 SEHNR and CDR2 FQNEAQ (reference sequence). V was trimmed by 2 bases and J by 4 bases, leaving 10 bases between them.